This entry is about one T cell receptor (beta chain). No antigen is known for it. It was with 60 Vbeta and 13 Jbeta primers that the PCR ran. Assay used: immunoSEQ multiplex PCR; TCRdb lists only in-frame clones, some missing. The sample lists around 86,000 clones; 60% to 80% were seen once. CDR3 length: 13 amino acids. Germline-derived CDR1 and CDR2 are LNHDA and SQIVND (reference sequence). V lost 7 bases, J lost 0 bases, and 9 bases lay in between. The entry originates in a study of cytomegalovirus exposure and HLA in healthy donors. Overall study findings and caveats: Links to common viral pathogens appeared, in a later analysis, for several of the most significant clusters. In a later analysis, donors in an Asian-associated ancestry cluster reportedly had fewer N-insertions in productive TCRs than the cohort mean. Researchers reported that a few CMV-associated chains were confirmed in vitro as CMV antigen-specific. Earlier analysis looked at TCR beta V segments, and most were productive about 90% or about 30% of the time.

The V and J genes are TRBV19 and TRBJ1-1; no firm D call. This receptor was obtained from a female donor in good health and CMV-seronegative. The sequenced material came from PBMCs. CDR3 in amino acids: CASNPQMNTEAFF. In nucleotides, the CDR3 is TGTGCCAGTAACCCTCAGATGAACACTGAAGCTTTCTTT. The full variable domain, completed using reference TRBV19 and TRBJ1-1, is DGGITQSPKYLFRKEGQNVTLSCEQNLNHDAMYWYRQDPGQGLRLIYYSQIVNDFQKGDIAEGYSVSREKKESFPLTVTSAQKNPTAFYLCASNPQMNTEAFFGQGTRLTVV.